Following are 27 T cell receptor beta chains from one sample sequenced in a study of identical twins. TCRdb fed the 5' RACE reads into MiXCR, producing one record per CDR3 protein. The sample lists fewer than 450,000 distinct CDR3 sequences, approximately 10% occurring once. The specimen sequenced was naive T cells sorted from blood. These receptors all stem from a woman between 45 and 60 years old in good health.

This chain's CDR3 is CASSQEHGWDEQYF. CDR3 coding DNA: TGCGCCAGCAGCCAAGAACATGGGTGGGACGAGCAGTACTTC. The rearrangement joins TRBV4-1 to TRBJ2-7; D uncertain. V dropped 0 bases and J dropped 5 bases, with 11 bases sitting between them. This CDR3 is built from 14 residues. Germline values: CDR1 MGHRA, CDR2 YSYEKL.

This clonotype was counted ten times or more. The chain joins TRBV7-2 to TRBJ2-3; D not certain. CDR3 size: 13 residues. Germline values: CDR1 SGHTA, CDR2 FQGNSA. V dropped 5 bases and J dropped 2 bases, with 8 bases sitting between them. CDR3 region: CASSNRFTDTQYF. Here the CDR3 DNA reads TGTGCCAGCAGCAATCGATTCACAGATACGCAGTATTTT.

This clonotype showed up just a few times. CDR3 loop: CASSSVSSYEQYV. The CDR3 coding sequence is TGTGCCAGCAGTTCCGTCAGCTCCTACGAGCAGTACGTC. V is TRBV6-1 and J is TRBJ2-7, with D hard to call. Germline CDR1 and CDR2: MNHNS and SASEGT. The ends were cut back, 5 bases at V and 0 bases at J, with 8 bases in the middle. The CDR3 extends over 13 amino acids.

This clonotype has only a few counts. V and J are TRBV6-1 and TRBJ2-7; either TRBD1 or TRBD2 may fit D (5 bases each). This CDR3 has 13 residues. Trimming left V 8 bases short and J 4 bases short, with 15 bases between. In germline, CDR1 is MNHNS, CDR2 SASEGT. The DNA for the CDR3 is TGTGCCAGCTGGGACGGGATAAGGTACGAGCAGTACTTC. Translating gives CASWDGIRYEQYF.

This clonotype was counted many times. The CDR3 bases are TGTGCCAGCAGCTTAGAGTTCTCTGGTAACGAGCAGTACTTC. Amino acid sequence: CASSLEFSGNEQYF. The genes are TRBV7-9 and TRBJ2-7; no reliable D call. V lost 1 base, J lost 5 bases, and 12 bases lay in between. Germline-derived CDR1 and CDR2 are SEHNR and FQNEAQ (reference sequence). The CDR3 loop spans 14 amino acids.

In this sample, this clonotype turned up a few times. The chain employs TRBV12-3 or TRBV12-4 and TRBJ2-2, with D possibly TRBD1 on 5 matching bases. Trimming removed 7 bases at V and 2 bases at J, with 11 bases between. This CDR3 contains 14 residues. The CDR3 sequence is CASTLDRNTGELFF. DNA of the CDR3: TGTGCCAGCACCCTCGACAGAAACACCGGGGAGCTGTTTTTT.

This CDR3 reads CSVPLAGVSDTQYF. DNA of the CDR3: TGCAGCGTTCCACTAGCGGGAGTATCCGATACGCAGTATTTT. The chain uses TRBV29-1 and TRBJ2-3; 11 bases are shared with TRBD2. Trimming cost V 5 bases and J 6 bases; bases outside gene matches: 7. This CDR3 contains 14 residues. Germline V CDR1 and CDR2: SQVTM, ANQGSEA.

This clonotype was counted ten times or more. The chain uses TRBV29-1 and TRBJ2-7, with a possible D match to TRBD2 (6 bases). Germline-derived CDR1 and CDR2 are SQVTM and ANQGSEA. The CDR3 extends over 12 amino acids. Deletions cut 6 bases from V and 0 bases from J, with 9 bases between. The CDR3, as DNA: TGCAGCGTCCATAGCGGCTCCTACGAGCAGTACTTC. Its translation: CSVHSGSYEQYF.

In its sample, this clonotype was seen many times. The CDR3 DNA sequence: TGTGCCACCAGTGATTCCCTTAGCGGGAGCCACACCGGGGAGCTGTTTTTT. Its translation: CATSDSLSGSHTGELFF. The chain recombines TRBV24-1 with TRBJ2-2, with 9 bases matching TRBD2. Germline V lookup: CDR1 KGHDR, CDR2 SFDVKD. Unmatched junction bases numbered 6, after V lost 2 bases and J lost 3 bases. This CDR3 spans 17 amino acids.

In this sample, this clonotype turned up many times. The chain recombines TRBV5-1 with TRBJ2-7, with unresolved D. Germline V gene data show CDR1 as SGHRS and CDR2 as YFSETQ. Trimming pared 4 bases from V and 2 bases from J, leaving 16 bases between. The CDR3 is 15 amino acids. The CDR3 coding sequence is TGCGCCAGCAGCCTTGGAAGCGTAATTCCCTACGAGCAGTACTTC. Translating gives CASSLGSVIPYEQYF.

This clonotype came up a few times. This chain's CDR3 is CASSFSASHNYGYTF. CDR3 in DNA: TGTGCCAGCAGTTTTTCAGCGTCGCACAACTATGGCTACACCTTC. The V gene is TRBV12-3 or TRBV12-4, the J gene TRBJ1-2; unclear D gene. The CDR3 covers 15 residues. The germline V and J ends were trimmed by 3 bases and 2 bases, with 13 bases remaining between them.

The chain joins TRBV10-3 to TRBJ2-5, with 7 nucleotides matching TRBD2. Per germline, CDR1 ENHRY and CDR2 SYGVKD. Losses at the gene ends were 0 bases for V and 4 bases for J; bases not matched to a gene: 2. The CDR3 length is 14 residues. The CDR3 here is CAISESGRAETQYF. DNA of the CDR3: TGTGCCATCAGTGAGTCGGGGAGGGCAGAGACCCAGTACTTC.

This clonotype has more than one count but fewer than ten. V gene TRBV5-1 combines with J gene TRBJ1-1; no clear D. V gave up 5 bases and J gave up 6 bases, with 17 bases separating them. Germline V gives CDR1 SGHRS, CDR2 YFSETQ. The CDR3 contains 14 residues. CDR3 sequence: CASRLTTAASEAFF. The DNA for the CDR3 is TGCGCCAGCAGACTGACAACGGCGGCCTCTGAAGCTTTCTTT.

V gene TRBV21-1 combines with J gene TRBJ2-7; the D call TRBD2 from the table was never checked on the DNA. TRBV21-1 constitutes a pseudogene. CDR3 length equals 15 residues. The CDR3 spells CASTALGLAGWEQYV. The CDR3 DNA sequence: TGTGCCAGCACTGCTTTGGGACTAGCGGGATGGGAGCAGTACGTC.

This clonotype was detected ten times or more. This chain links TRBV5-1 with TRBJ2-1, with D tentatively TRBD2 (5 bases). Trimming stripped 5 bases from V and 0 bases from J, with 12 bases between. Germline values: CDR1 SGHRS, CDR2 YFSETQ. This CDR3 region has 15 residues. The CDR3 spells CASRPSGSSYNEQFF. DNA of the CDR3: TGCGCCAGCAGACCGAGCGGCAGCTCCTACAATGAGCAGTTCTTC.

The rearrangement joins TRBV11-1 to TRBJ2-1; possibly TRBD1 or TRBD2 for D (5 bases each). V was shortened by 2 bases and J by 3 bases, with 11 bases between the two germline ends. Germline V gives CDR1 SGHAT, CDR2 FQDESV (reference sequence). The length of the CDR3 is 15 residues. The CDR3 DNA reads TGTGCCAGCAGCTTAAGGGACGACCTCTACAATGAGCAGTTCTTC. It specifies CASSLRDDLYNEQFF.

The sample holds many counts of this clonotype. The genes are TRBV5-1 and TRBJ2-2; no clear D gene. The V gene lost 4 bases and the J gene lost 5 bases, with 3 bases spanning the gap. Germline V CDR1 and CDR2: SGHRS, YFSETQ. The CDR3 is made up of 11 amino acids. The CDR3 reads CASSRTGELFF. The CDR3 nucleotides read TGCGCCAGCAGCCGAACCGGGGAGCTGTTTTTT.

This clonotype was counted many times. V is TRBV10-3 and J is TRBJ2-2; D is ambiguous. With 10 bases removed from V and 1 base from J, the gap between germline ends came to 7 bases. The CDR3 is 12 amino acids. The germline gives CDR1 ENHRY, CDR2 SYGVKD. CDR3 loop: CATWGNTGELFF. DNA for the CDR3: TGTGCCACCTGGGGGAACACCGGGGAGCTGTTTTTT.

J is TRBJ2-7 and V is TRBV20-1, with a tentative D call TRBD2 (6 bases). The CDR3 is 13 amino acids. The V end was cut by 5 bases, the J end by 2 bases, with 13 bases between. Per the germline V gene, CDR1 is DFQATT and CDR2 is SNEGSKA (reference sequence). This CDR3 is CSADSGGAYEQYF. CDR3 sequence (DNA): TGCAGTGCTGATAGCGGAGGGGCCTACGAGCAGTACTTC.

Here the CDR3 DNA reads TGTGCCAGCAGTTACTCTACCTTGACTAGCGGGAGCTACGAGCAGTACTTC. This encodes CASSYSTLTSGSYEQYF. V is TRBV6-5 and J is TRBJ2-7; 12 bases are a match to TRBD2. The CDR3 consists of 17 residues. Germline lookup yields CDR1 MNHEY and CDR2 SVGAGI. V lost 0 bases, J lost 3 bases, and 6 bases stayed unmatched.

The J gene is TRBJ2-7, the V gene TRBV12-3 or TRBV12-4, with TRBD2 matching 8 bases. The CDR3 spans 16 residues. The J segment lost 11 bases and the V segment lost 1 base, leaving 16 bases of the junction unmatched. The CDR3 DNA is TGTGCCAGCAGTTTAGAAGGTCTTTATAGCGGGATGGGGAAGTACTTC. Translated: CASSLEGLYSGMGKYF.

The chain employs TRBV4-1 and TRBJ2-5; 10 bases align to TRBD2. Trimming cost V 2 bases and J 4 bases; bases outside gene matches: 7. CDR1 MGHRA and CDR2 YSYEKL come from the germline V gene. The CDR3 consists of 16 residues. CDR3 region: CASSQLLAGRGETQYF. CDR3 nucleotide sequence: TGCGCCAGCAGCCAACTACTAGCGGGGCGGGGAGAGACCCAGTACTTC.

This CDR3 is CASSSYRVGDSYEQYF. DNA of the CDR3: TGTGCCAGCAGCTCCTACAGGGTGGGGGACTCCTACGAGCAGTACTTC. This chain connects TRBV13 to TRBJ2-7; maybe TRBD1 (6 bases). The germline V gene has CDR1 PRHDT and CDR2 FYEKMQ (reference sequence). The CDR3 sequence is 16 residues long. Trimming took off 4 bases at V and 0 bases at J, with 16 bases between the two ends.

This clonotype came up a few times. This chain uses TRBV5-1 with TRBJ1-5; D gene unclear. The germline V and J ends were trimmed by 0 bases and 0 bases, with 7 bases remaining between them. The CDR3 contains 15 residues. Germline lookup yields CDR1 SGHRS and CDR2 YFSETQ. In DNA, the CDR3 is TGCGCCAGCAGCTTGGACAGTGATAGCAATCAGCCCCAGCATTTT. It codes for CASSLDSDSNQPQHF.

This clonotype was counted many times. The chain carries TRBV12-3 or TRBV12-4 and TRBJ1-1; D ambiguous. This CDR3 contains 14 residues. Trimming removed 7 bases at V and 1 base at J, with 13 bases between. CDR3 in amino acids: CASKRSGENTEAFF. The CDR3 DNA follows: TGTGCCAGCAAACGGAGCGGAGAGAACACTGAAGCTTTCTTT.

This sequence joins TRBV28 and TRBJ2-7; no definite D call. The ends were cut back, 5 bases at V and 6 bases at J, with 11 bases in the middle. The CDR3 runs 12 residues. Per the germline V gene, CDR1 is MDHEN and CDR2 is SYDVKM. The CDR3 here is CASSGQHREQYV. CDR3 sequence (DNA): TGTGCCAGCAGTGGGCAGCACCGCGAGCAGTACGTC.

The chain uses TRBV10-3 and TRBJ2-1; D possibly uses TRBD1 or TRBD2 (6 bases each). With 7 bases removed from V and 6 bases from J, the gap between germline ends came to 13 bases. CDR1 and CDR2 (germline): ENHRY, SYGVKD. The CDR3 has 13 amino acids. The CDR3 loop reads CAIKGGDVNEQFF. CDR3 coding DNA: TGTGCCATCAAGGGGGGAGACGTCAATGAGCAGTTCTTC.